Described below is a single TCR beta chain sequence and its context. Its antigen is unknown. The final CDR3 position lacks the conserved phenylalanine or tryptophan, pointing to a likely read error. Researchers amplified the TCR beta CDR3 regions from RNA transcripts. A set of HTBI primers served as the primers for a first-round RT-PCR of the TCR CDR3. From the multiplex PCR reads, TCRdb called clonotypes with MiXCR, one entry per CDR3 protein. The table records a few hundred thousand distinct CDR3 sequences, 15% to 18% of them present only once. The data originate from a study of T cells in Graves' hyperthyroidism and ophthalmopathy. General observations from the study: In the blood, most expanded thyroid clonotypes above 0.001 appeared as well.

Germline V gives CDR1 WNHNN, CDR2 SYGVQD (reference sequence). The CDR3 loop spans 13 amino acids. V was clipped by 3 bases and J by 4 bases, with 10 bases between them. Each diagnosis was grounded in clinical symptoms, serum thyroxine and TRAb, thyroid ultrasound, and orbital computed tomography. The authors took PBMCs from 10 ml fresh peripheral blood. This sequence joins TRBV10-1 and TRBJ2-7; D may be TRBD1 (6 bases). The TCR comes from a woman in her thirties with Graves' hyperthyroidism. Sequenced sample: blood. The CDR3 here is CASSDRGGYEQYL. The CDR3 DNA follows: TGCGCCAGCAGTGACCGAGGGGGTTACGAGCAGTACCTC.